Included here is one T cell receptor beta chain sequence, with context. These data are taken from a study of T cell responses to AZD1222 COVID-19 vaccine. Assay: immunoSEQ multiplex PCR; the TCRdb copy retains only in-frame clones and omits some. This sample has roughly 100,000 clones; over 80% occur once, and the top ten carry roughly 20%. V lost 5 bases and J lost 0; bases outside the gene matches: 12. Germline values: CDR1 SGHVS, CDR2 FNYEAQ. This CDR3 contains 17 residues. This chain links TRBV7-6 with TRBJ1-2; 7 bases align to TRBD1. This clonotype was sampled from an adult in good health. The sample in question was peripheral blood, obtained on day 0 of AZD1222 vaccination. Here the CDR3 DNA reads TGTGCCAGCAGCCCCCCCTCGGCGGGGACAGCTAACTATGGCTACACCTTC. This codes for CASSPPSAGTANYGYTF. The full variable domain, its missing parts supplied by reference TRBV7-6 and TRBJ1-2, is GAGVSQSPRYKVTKRGQDVALRCDPISGHVSLYWYRQALGQGPEFLTYFNYEAQQDKSGLPNDRFSAERPEGSISTLTIQRTEQRDSAMYRCASSPPSAGTANYGYTFGSGTRLTVV.